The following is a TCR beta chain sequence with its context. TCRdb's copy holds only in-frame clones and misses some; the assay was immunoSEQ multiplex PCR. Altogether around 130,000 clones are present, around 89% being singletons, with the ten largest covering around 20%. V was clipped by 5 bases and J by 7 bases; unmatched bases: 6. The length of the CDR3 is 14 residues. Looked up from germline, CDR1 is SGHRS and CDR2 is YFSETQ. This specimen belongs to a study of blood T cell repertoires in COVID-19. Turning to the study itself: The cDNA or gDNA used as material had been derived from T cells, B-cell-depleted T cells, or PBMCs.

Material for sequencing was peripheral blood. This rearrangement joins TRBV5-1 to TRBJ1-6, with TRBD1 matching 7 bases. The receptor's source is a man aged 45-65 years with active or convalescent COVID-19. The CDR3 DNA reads TGCGCCAGCAGTACCGGGACAGTCAATTCACCCCTCCACTTT. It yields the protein CASSTGTVNSPLHF. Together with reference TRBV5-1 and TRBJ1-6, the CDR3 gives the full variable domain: KAGVTQTPRYLIKTRGQQVTLSCSPISGHRSVSWYQQTPGQGLQFLFEYFSETQRNKGNFPGRFSGRQFSNSRSEMNVSTLELGDSALYLCASSTGTVNSPLHFGNGTRLTVT.